These T cell receptor beta chains were read from a single sample in a study of CD8 T cells in Susac syndrome. TCRdb re-called the immunoSEQ multiplex PCR reads with MiXCR, one entry per CDR3 protein. The sample has over 95,000 distinct CDR3 sequences, 85% to 95% seen once. Sequencing was carried out using CD4+ T cells from PBMCs. Receptors originate from a human donor in good health. Each CDR3 is given with its conserved first and last residue. The order of the fields is clone size, V gene, J gene, CDR3 length, D gene, CDR3 protein, CDR3 DNA. D genes are given only for firm matches. Some rows mark clone size as missing; the rest say once, few, many or name a class of expanded clone.

NA	TRBV14	TRBJ2-1	13	NA	CASSLTSHNEQFF	TGTGCCAGCAGCCTAACTAGTCACAATGAGCAGTTCTTC
NA	TRBV2	TRBJ2-5	14	NA	CASSRGTLQETQYF	TGTGCCAGCAGTCGGGGGACCTTGCAAGAGACCCAGTACTTC
NA	TRBV6-1	TRBJ1-2	16	NA	CASSANAGTPNYGYTF	TGTGCCAGCAGTGCTAACGCCGGGACGCCGAACTATGGCTACACCTTC
once	TRBV5-6	TRBJ2-5	14	NA	CASSFRAPQETQYF	TGTGCCAGCAGCTTTCGGGCCCCCCAAGAGACCCAGTACTTC
NA	TRBV19	TRBJ2-1	15	TRBD2	CASSIAGVEYNEQFF	TGTGCCAGTAGTATTGCGGGAGTGGAATACAATGAGCAGTTCTTC
NA	TRBV7-9	TRBJ2-7	17	NA	CASSANSGTRKAYEQYF	TGTGCCAGCAGCGCTAATTCCGGGACAAGGAAGGCCTACGAGCAGTACTTC
NA	TRBV29-1	TRBJ2-4	12	NA	CSVQDDKTIQYF	TGCAGCGTTCAAGACGACAAAACCATTCAGTACTTC
NA	TRBV6-6	TRBJ2-7	12	NA	CASSSERLEQYF	TGTGCCAGCAGTTCGGAGCGGCTCGAGCAGTACTTC
NA	TRBV9	TRBJ1-2	15	TRBD1	CASSPQDRGYYGYTF	TGTGCCAGCAGCCCCCAGGACAGGGGCTACTATGGCTACACCTTC
NA	TRBV9	TRBJ1-2	16	TRBD1	CASSGKSGQGDYGYTF	TGTGCCAGCAGCGGAAAGAGTGGACAGGGAGACTATGGCTACACCTTC
NA	TRBV13	TRBJ1-2	14	NA	CASSLGELNYGYTF	TGTGCCAGCAGCCTAGGGGAGCTCAACTATGGCTACACCTTC
NA	TRBV7-8	TRBJ2-5	14	NA	CASGSLSDRETQYF	TGTGCCAGCGGGTCATTGAGCGACCGGGAGACCCAGTACTTC
once	TRBV18	TRBJ1-5	15	TRBD1	CATKADRGSNQPQHF	TGTGCCACTAAAGCGGACAGGGGTAGCAATCAGCCCCAGCATTTT
NA	TRBV2	TRBJ1-3	16	NA	CASSTKGGLSGNTIYF	TGTGCCAGCAGTACCAAGGGAGGGCTCTCTGGAAACACCATATATTTT
NA	TRBV5-1	TRBJ2-7	13	NA	CATRAAGSYEQYF	TGCGCCACGCGGGCAGCAGGGTCCTACGAGCAGTACTTC
NA	TRBV3-1	TRBJ2-2	15	TRBD2	CASSPAGVGTGELFF	TGTGCCAGCAGCCCAGCGGGAGTAGGGACCGGGGAGCTGTTTTTT
once	TRBV20-1	TRBJ1-6	16	TRBD1	CSARTPLGQDNSPLHF	TGCAGTGCCAGAACCCCCTTGGGACAGGATAATTCACCCCTCCACTTT
NA	TRBV5-4	TRBJ1-2	14	NA	CASSFEQGNYGYTF	TGTGCCAGCAGCTTCGAACAGGGAAACTATGGCTACACCTTC
NA	TRBV3-1	TRBJ2-3	12	NA	CASSQITDTQYF	TGTGCCAGCAGCCAAATCACAGATACGCAGTATTTT
NA	TRBV29-1	TRBJ1-1	13	NA	CSVADLMNTEAFF	TGCAGCGTTGCTGACCTCATGAACACTGAAGCTTTCTTT
NA	TRBV3-1	TRBJ1-1	14	NA	CASSQARSGTEAFF	TGTGCCAGCAGCCAAGCTCGCTCAGGCACTGAAGCTTTCTTT
NA	TRBV25-1	TRBJ2-3	16	NA	CASSEYRGFGGDTQYF	TGTGCCAGCAGTGAGTACAGAGGCTTCGGGGGAGATACGCAGTATTTT
NA	TRBV7-9	TRBJ2-1	16	NA	CASSPAGTSSYNEQFF	TGTGCCAGCAGCCCCGCCGGGACGAGCTCCTACAATGAGCAGTTCTTC
NA	TRBV6-1	TRBJ2-1	16	TRBD1	CASSQAGTGVGFEQFF	TGTGCCAGCAGTCAGGCCGGGACAGGGGTCGGTTTTGAGCAGTTCTTC
NA	TRBV7-2	TRBJ2-5	18	TRBD2	CASSSALGLAGVRETQYF	TGTGCCAGCAGCTCCGCCCTTGGACTAGCGGGAGTAAGAGAGACCCAGTACTTC
NA	TRBV20-1	TRBJ1-2	13	NA	CSARDSRGRGYTF	TGCAGTGCTAGAGATTCCCGGGGGCGCGGCTACACCTTC
once	TRBV19	TRBJ2-1	11	NA	CASSIGNEQFF	TGTGCCAGTAGTATTGGGAATGAGCAGTTCTTC
NA	TRBV6-6	TRBJ2-7	15	TRBD1	CASSPRTGVFDRQYF	TGTGCCAGCAGTCCCAGGACAGGGGTCTTTGATCGGCAGTACTTC
NA	TRBV6-2/TRBV6-3	TRBJ2-1	15	TRBD2	CASSGSGTSGNEQFF	TGTGCCAGCAGTGGATCCGGGACTAGCGGGAATGAGCAGTTCTTC
NA	TRBV20-1	TRBJ1-1	15	TRBD1	CSARDPSGQGAEAFF	TGCAGTGCTAGAGATCCATCAGGACAGGGGGCCGAAGCTTTCTTT
NA	TRBV5-1	TRBJ2-7	14	NA	CASSETPSSDEQYF	TGCGCCAGCAGTGAGACCCCGTCCTCGGACGAGCAGTACTTC
NA	TRBV3-1	TRBJ2-7	14	NA	CASSRDLSSYEQYF	TGTGCCAGCAGCCGGGACCTTAGCTCCTACGAGCAGTACTTC
NA	TRBV9	TRBJ1-1	16	NA	CASSGGNRAFDTEAFF	TGTGCCAGCAGCGGAGGGAACAGGGCCTTCGACACTGAAGCTTTCTTT
NA	TRBV20-1	TRBJ1-3	14	NA	CSARGVERGNTIYF	TGCAGTGCTAGAGGGGTGGAGAGGGGAAACACCATATATTTT
NA	TRBV30	TRBJ1-1	13	NA	CAWMRTLNTEAFF	TGTGCCTGGATGCGGACATTGAACACTGAAGCTTTCTTT
NA	TRBV10-3	TRBJ1-6	13	NA	CAISGGRVSPLHF	TGTGCCATCAGTGGTGGCAGGGTTTCACCCCTCCACTTT
NA	TRBV4-3	TRBJ2-1	14	NA	CASSQDVLASEQFF	TGCGCCAGCAGCCAAGATGTGCTAGCTAGTGAGCAGTTCTTC
NA	TRBV9	TRBJ2-5	14	NA	CASSLVGGEETQYF	TGTGCCAGCAGCCTCGTGGGGGGCGAAGAGACCCAGTACTTC
NA	TRBV7-2	TRBJ2-1	14	TRBD2	CASSFGGGGAEQFF	TGTGCCAGCAGCTTCGGCGGGGGGGGCGCTGAGCAGTTCTTC
NA	TRBV5-4	TRBJ2-5	15	TRBD1	CASSYRTGQGETQYF	TGTGCCAGCAGCTACAGGACAGGCCAGGGGGAGACCCAGTACTTC
NA	TRBV18	TRBJ1-5	14	TRBD1	CASSSDRVNQPQHF	TGTGCCAGCTCAAGTGACAGGGTGAATCAGCCCCAGCATTTT
NA	TRBV2	TRBJ2-7	14	NA	CASSVGGVTYEQYF	TGTGCCAGCAGTGTTGGGGGAGTCACCTACGAGCAGTACTTC